The following is a TCR beta chain sequence with its context. The data originate from a study of cytomegalovirus exposure and HLA in healthy donors. V was clipped by 4 bases and J by 4 bases, with 14 bases between them. The germline V gene encodes CDR1 SEHNR and CDR2 FQNEAQ (reference sequence). The CDR3 is 15 amino acids. A multiplex PCR was run with 60 Vbeta primers and 13 Jbeta primers. Some clones are missing from TCRdb's copy, which holds only in-frame ones; the method was immunoSEQ multiplex PCR. The repertoire holds under 200,000 clones, approximately 78% seen once, with roughly 0.75% in the top ten.

Sequencing was done on a sample of PBMCs. This clonotype was sampled from a woman aged 18-29 years in good health and CMV-seronegative. The chain links TRBV7-9 to TRBJ1-3; D remains unclear. CDR3 coding DNA: TGTGCCAGCAGCTCCCTCTCAGAAAGAGGAAACACCATATATTTT. This encodes CASSSLSERGNTIYF.